The clone carrying this T cell receptor beta chain was seen ten or more times. Antigen: not known. The sample is drawn from a study of spatial heterogeneity in lung cancer. Study-level background: There were consistently more beta-chain sequences detected than alpha-chain sequences. Study outcomes and limitations: Ubiquitous expanded tumor TCRs were seen in blood more at resection than at follow-up.

The CDR3 extends over 13 amino acids. The V gene lost 5 bases and the J gene lost 2 bases, with 9 bases spanning the gap. From the 5' RACE reads, TCRdb called clonotypes with MiXCR, one entry per CDR3 protein. Of 39,000 or so distinct CDR3 sequences in the sample, 6.5% to 8.5% were seen once. The time point was: sample taken at primary tumor resection. Here the sequenced sample was PBMCs, taken at surgery. The V gene is TRBV12-3 or TRBV12-4, the J gene TRBJ2-5, with no clear D. The clonotype comes from a male donor with early-stage non-small cell lung cancer. The DNA of the CDR3 is TGTGCCAGCAGTCCCGGTCGACAAGAGACCCAGTACTTC. Translating it yields CASSPGRQETQYF.